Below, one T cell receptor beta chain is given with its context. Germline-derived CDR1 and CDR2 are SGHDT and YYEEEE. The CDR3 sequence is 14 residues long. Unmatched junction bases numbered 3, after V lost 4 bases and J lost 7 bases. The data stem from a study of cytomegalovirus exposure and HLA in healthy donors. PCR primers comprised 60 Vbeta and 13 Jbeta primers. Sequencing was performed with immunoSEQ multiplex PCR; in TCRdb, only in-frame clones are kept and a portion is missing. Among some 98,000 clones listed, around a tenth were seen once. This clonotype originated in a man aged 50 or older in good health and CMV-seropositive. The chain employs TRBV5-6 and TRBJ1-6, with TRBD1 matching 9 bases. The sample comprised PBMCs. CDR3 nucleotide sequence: TGTGCCAGCAGCCTGGACAGGGGCAATTCACCCCTCCACTTT. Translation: CASSLDRGNSPLHF. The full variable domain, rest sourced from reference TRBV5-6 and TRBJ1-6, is DAGVTQSPTHLIKTRGQQVTLRCSPKSGHDTVSWYQQALGQGPQFIFQYYEEEERQRGNFPDRFSGHQFPNYSSELNVNALLLGDSALYLCASSLDRGNSPLHFGNGTRLTVT.